This T cell receptor beta chain was sequenced during a study of T cell responses to AZD1222 COVID-19 vaccine. Broader study findings: Baseline serostatus was positive in only a handful of AZD1222 recipients. Two AZD1222 doses significantly raised spike-specific TCR breadth and depth over controls. Nearly half of spike-specific TCRs reportedly go after variant regions that carry no mutations.

This table comes from immunoSEQ multiplex PCR, and its TCRdb copy is limited to in-frame clones, with some not included. The sample has over 100,000 clones; over 70% are singletons. V was clipped by 6 bases and J by 6 bases, with 16 bases between them. Germline V CDR1 and CDR2: SGHRS, YFSETQ. CDR3 length equals 14 residues. About this clone itself: The antigen is not known.

This rearrangement joins TRBV5-1 to TRBJ2-1; D possibly corresponds to TRBD2 (6 bases). Specimen: peripheral blood, collected on day 0 of AZD1222 vaccination. The clonotype comes from an adult in good health. The CDR3 here is CASKFPGLLNEQFF. CDR3 in DNA: TGCGCCAGCAAATTCCCGGGACTGCTCAATGAGCAGTTCTTC.